Each of the 3 T cell receptor beta chains below was sequenced from the same sample in a study of blood T cells in healthy people across ages. A second PCR of about 7 to 11 cycles used a sample-barcoded 5' primer and a J-beta primer mix. TCRdb fed the 5' RACE reads into MiXCR, producing one record per CDR3 protein. The repertoire consists of about 800,000 distinct CDR3 sequences, with about 25% occurring once and the leading ten covering around 3.6%. The data were also submitted as part of a second study, on T cells of mothers and their children.

The specimen sequenced was blood. Receptors originate from a boy aged 10-17 years in good health.

V and J are TRBV4-3 and TRBJ2-5, with a weak D call TRBD1 (6 bases). The DNA end favors TRBJ2-7, so the J call may be wrong. CDR3 length equals 16 residues. Germline CDR1 reads LGHNA; CDR2 reads YSLEER. The CDR3 DNA sequence: TGCGCCAGCAGCCAAGACCAGAACAGGGCCCTCTACGAGCAGTACTTC. Protein product: CASSQDQNRALYEQYF.

Remarks on this clonotype: One end of the junction is discordant with germline, which a read error may explain. The chain is built from TRBV28 and TRBJ2-5, with D possibly matching TRBD2 (6 bases). This CDR3 region has 15 residues. The germline CDR1 and CDR2 sequences are MDHEN and SYDVKM. CDR3 DNA sequence: TGTGCCGGCAGTTCGCTGGGATGCGGGGAGGAGACCCAGTACTTC. It translates to CAGSSLGCGEETQYF. The full variable domain, in which reference TRBV28 and TRBJ2-5 provide the parts outside the CDR3, is DVKVTQSSRYLVKRTGEKVFLECVQDMDHENMFWYRQDPGLGLRLIYFSYDVKMKEKGDIPEGYSVSREKKERFSLILESASTNQTSMYLCAGSSLGCGEETQYFGPGTRLLVL.

V is TRBV7-6 and J is TRBJ2-5; D is possibly TRBD1 or TRBD2 (5 bases each). The last part of the DNA fits TRBJ2-1 better; the J call may be wrong. Germline loops: CDR1 SGHVS, CDR2 FNYEAQ. The CDR3 totals 13 residues. The CDR3 DNA sequence: TGTGCCAGCAGCTTAGAGATGGGGGATGAGCAGTTCTTC. The encoded protein is CASSLEMGDEQFF.